This T cell receptor beta chain comes out of a study of blood T cell repertoires in COVID-19. Across the whole study: Sites in the United States, Italy and Spain provided acute and convalescent COVID-19 samples.

Libraries were prepared by immunoSEQ multiplex PCR; TCRdb keeps only in-frame clonotypes and omits some of them. The data contain roughly 120,000 clones, 82% of them singletons. Germline loops: CDR1 MDHEN, CDR2 SYDVKM. CDR3 length equals 19 residues. Trimming took 6 bases from V and 0 from J; bases not matched to a gene: 15. The sample taken for sequencing was peripheral blood. This chain links TRBV28 with TRBJ1-5, with 9 bases fitting TRBD1. The origin of this receptor is a man in his 70s with acute or convalescent COVID-19. The CDR3 DNA sequence: TGTGCCAGCAGGAAACCCGGGACAGGGATCTCGATTAGCAATCAGCCCCAGCATTTT. It is translated as CASRKPGTGISISNQPQHF.